These T cell receptor beta chains were read from a single sample in a study of blood T cell repertoires in COVID-19. Profiled with immunoSEQ multiplex PCR; TCRdb holds only in-frame clones, not every one. The table includes approximately 500,000 clones, 70% to 90% detected once. Material: peripheral blood. The receptor set was obtained from a woman aged 45-65 years with COVID-19, enrolled during active disease. CDR3s include the opening cysteine and the closing phenylalanine or tryptophan. D genes are given only for firm matches. Clone size, where shown, is once, few, many, or a class for clones that have expanded.

abundance,d_gene,len,v_gene,j_gene,CDR3nt,CDR3aa
once,TRBD1,15,TRBV5-1,TRBJ2-3,TGCGCCAGCAGCTCAGGGGTCAGGGGGAGAGATACGCAGTATTTT,CASSSGVRGRDTQYF
NA,NA,13,TRBV2,TRBJ2-5,TGTGCCAGCAGTGGGTTAGAGGAAGAGACCCAGTACTTC,CASSGLEEETQYF
NA,NA,14,TRBV5-4,TRBJ2-1,TGTGCCAGCAGCTTGCTAGGCAGGGAAGGTGAGCAGTTCTTC,CASSLLGREGEQFF
NA,NA,13,TRBV5-5,TRBJ1-5,TGTGCCAGCAGCTTGTCGGGAGGACAGCCCCAGCATTTT,CASSLSGGQPQHF
once,NA,11,TRBV6-5,TRBJ2-7,TGTGCCAGCAGTCGGAGGGGCGAGCAGTACTTC,CASSRRGEQYF
NA,TRBD1,12,TRBV30,TRBJ2-7,TGTGCCTGCAGGGGGAACACCTACGAGCAGTACTTC,CACRGNTYEQYF
once,NA,12,TRBV19,TRBJ1-5,TGTGCCAGTGGGAGGGGGGATCAGCCCCAGCATTTT,CASGRGDQPQHF
NA,NA,16,TRBV6-5,TRBJ2-3,TGTGCCAGCAGTTACTCGAGGGGGGGGGCCAAGGATACGCAGTATTTT,CASSYSRGGAKDTQYF
NA,NA,14,TRBV10-2,TRBJ1-1,TGCGCCAGCAATGTCGACGCAGAGGGCACTGAAGCTTTCTTT,CASNVDAEGTEAFF
NA,NA,14,TRBV6-6,TRBJ2-4,TGTGCCAGCAGGGAACAGGGTGACGGAAACATTCAGTACTTC,CASREQGDGNIQYF
once,TRBD1,17,TRBV30,TRBJ1-1,TGTGCCTGGATCCCTTCCAAAGGACAGGGTGTAGGGACTGAAGCTTTCTTT,CAWIPSKGQGVGTEAFF
NA,TRBD1,13,TRBV18,TRBJ1-1,TGTGCCAGCTCACACGGACAGGTCACTGAAGCTTTCTTT,CASSHGQVTEAFF
NA,TRBD1,13,TRBV6-5,TRBJ1-1,TGTGCCAGTACCGGGACAGGGGGCACTGAAGCTTTCTTT,CASTGTGGTEAFF
NA,TRBD1,15,TRBV5-8,TRBJ2-5,TGTGCCAGCAGCTTCAACTACAGGGGTCGGGGGACCCAGTACTTC,CASSFNYRGRGTQYF
NA,NA,14,TRBV5-4,TRBJ2-7,TGTGCCAGCAGCGATCCAGGGGTGCCCTACGAGCAGTACTTC,CASSDPGVPYEQYF
NA,TRBD1,17,TRBV7-6,TRBJ2-5,TGTGCCAGCAGCGTTACCGGGACAGGGGGCTTTGGAGAGACCCAGTACTTC,CASSVTGTGGFGETQYF
NA,TRBD1,18,TRBV27,TRBJ2-3,TGTGCCAGCAGTCCCTCAAGGACAGGATTTCAATACACAGATACGCAGTATTTT,CASSPSRTGFQYTDTQYF
NA,NA,14,TRBV2,TRBJ1-1,TGTGCCAGCAGGTCAGGACTCCAGAACACTGAAGCTTTCTTT,CASRSGLQNTEAFF
NA,NA,14,TRBV5-6,TRBJ1-2,TGTGCCAGCAGCTTGGATCCGGTATTATATGGCTACACCTTC,CASSLDPVLYGYTF
NA,TRBD2,16,TRBV3-1/TRBV3-2,TRBJ2-1,TGTGCCAGCCATACCACTAGCGGGGGGCCCTACAATGAGCAGTTCTTC,CASHTTSGGPYNEQFF
NA,TRBD1,15,TRBV9,TRBJ1-6,TGTGCCAGCAGCACCCATCCGGGACAGAGTTCACCCCTCCACTTT,CASSTHPGQSSPLHF
NA,NA,16,TRBV21-1,TRBJ2-1,TGTGCCAGCAGCAAGGGAGGGACTAGCGGTGGGGATGAGCAGTTCTTC,CASSKGGTSGGDEQFF
NA,NA,13,TRBV20-1,TRBJ1-1,TGCAGTGCTAGTGACCGCCGAGGGACTGAAGCTTTCTTT,CSASDRRGTEAFF
NA,NA,13,TRBV6-1,TRBJ1-1,TGTGCCAGCAGTGATGAGGTTACCACTGAAGCTTTCTTT,CASSDEVTTEAFF
NA,NA,15,TRBV5-4,TRBJ1-1,TGTGCCAGCAGCTCGCCGACGGGGATGAACACTGAAGCTTTCTTT,CASSSPTGMNTEAFF
NA,NA,11,TRBV20-1,TRBJ2-1,TGCAGTGCTCATAAGGGGACACAGCAGTTCTTC,CSAHKGTQQFF
NA,TRBD1,21,TRBV15,TRBJ2-5,TGTGCCACCAGCAGAGATAATTCGGGACAGGGTTCCCCTCTTCGACAAGAGACCCAGTACTTC,CATSRDNSGQGSPLRQETQYF
NA,NA,15,TRBV19,TRBJ1-2,TGTGCCAGTAGTATAGATCTGTTTCAGGGAGGTGGCTACACCTTC,CASSIDLFQGGGYTF
NA,NA,15,TRBV9,TRBJ1-2,TGTGCCAGCAGGGGCAGGGGTTTCTTTAACTATGGCTACACCTTC,CASRGRGFFNYGYTF
NA,TRBD1,15,TRBV11-2,TRBJ2-7,TGTGCCAGCAGCGAAAACAGGGGGCGCATAGGCGAGCAGTACTTC,CASSENRGRIGEQYF
NA,NA,13,TRBV29-1,TRBJ1-1,TGCAGCGTTGTCGATGGCAGGGAACGTCCAGCTTTCTTT,CSVVDGRERPAFF
NA,NA,14,TRBV19,TRBJ2-1,TGTGCCAGTAGTGTGGCTAGCCCGGGATATGAGCAGTTCTTC,CASSVASPGYEQFF
few,NA,13,TRBV20-1,TRBJ2-2,TGCAGTGCTAGTAAGACAGGTACCGGGGAGCTGTTTTTT,CSASKTGTGELFF
NA,NA,17,TRBV10-2,TRBJ1-3,TGCGCCAGCAGTGAGATTGGGGGGGGGCGATCTGGAAACACCATATATTTT,CASSEIGGGRSGNTIYF
NA,TRBD1,14,TRBV4-1,TRBJ2-2,TGCGCCAGCAGCCAAGTACAGGGGAGCGGGGAGCTGTTTTTT,CASSQVQGSGELFF
NA,NA,13,TRBV12-3/TRBV12-4,TRBJ1-2,TGTGCCAGCAGTCCAGGGGTTAGCTATGGCTACACCTTC,CASSPGVSYGYTF
NA,NA,15,TRBV9,TRBJ2-1,TGTGCCAGCAGCGTAGCGAGGGCCACCTACAATGAGCAGTTCTTC,CASSVARATYNEQFF
NA,NA,12,TRBV12-5,TRBJ1-6,TGTGCTAGTGCCTCGGGGAATTCACCCCTCCACTTT,CASASGNSPLHF
NA,TRBD1,12,TRBV29-1,TRBJ2-7,TGCAGCGTTGCTCAGGGGGTCTACGAGCAGTACTTC,CSVAQGVYEQYF
NA,NA,13,TRBV16,TRBJ2-7,TGTGCCAGCAGCCAATTGGGCAGCTACGAGCAGTACTTC,CASSQLGSYEQYF
few,TRBD1,16,TRBV15,TRBJ1-5,TGTGCCACCAGCAGAGAGACAGGGCGCCGCAATCAGCCCCAGCATTTT,CATSRETGRRNQPQHF
NA,NA,13,TRBV12-3/TRBV12-4,TRBJ1-5,TGTGCCAGCAGTGTTGGGGCGGCTCAGCCCCAGCATTTT,CASSVGAAQPQHF
NA,TRBD2,16,TRBV18,TRBJ2-1,TGTGCCAGCTCACCAACTAGCGGGGGGGCCTTGAATGAGCAGTTCTTC,CASSPTSGGALNEQFF
once,TRBD1,14,TRBV2,TRBJ2-2,TGTGCCAGCATCCGGACAGGGGGCACCGGGGAGCTGTTTTTT,CASIRTGGTGELFF
NA,NA,15,TRBV20-1,TRBJ1-5,TGCAGTGCTAGTGAATACCTCACTCCTAATCAGCCCCAGCATTTT,CSASEYLTPNQPQHF
NA,NA,15,TRBV12-5,TRBJ2-7,TGTGCTAGTGGTTTGGAACAGTACCTCTCCTACGAGCAGTACTTC,CASGLEQYLSYEQYF
NA,TRBD2,16,TRBV5-4,TRBJ2-3,TGTGCCAGCAGCTTGCGTCTTGGGAGGGGTCCAGATACGCAGTATTTT,CASSLRLGRGPDTQYF
NA,NA,12,TRBV6-5,TRBJ1-1,TGTGCCAGCGGGCTTGGAAGCACTGAAGCTTTCTTT,CASGLGSTEAFF
NA,NA,14,TRBV30,TRBJ2-7,TGTGCCTGGAGTCTTGCTGACAGGATTTACGAGCAGTACTTC,CAWSLADRIYEQYF
NA,NA,14,TRBV6-5,TRBJ2-3,TGTGCCAGCACCCCGCTAATCCACACAGATACGCAGTATTTT,CASTPLIHTDTQYF
NA,NA,11,TRBV29-1,TRBJ2-5,TGCAGCGTTGTCCTCCAAGAGACCCAGTACTTC,CSVVLQETQYF
NA,TRBD1,15,TRBV2,TRBJ1-1,TGTGCCAGCAGTGGAAACAGGGGGATTGACACTGAAGCTTTCTTT,CASSGNRGIDTEAFF
NA,NA,15,TRBV6-1,TRBJ2-5,TGTGCCAGCAGTGAAGGAGGCACTTTCCAAGAGACCCAGTACTTC,CASSEGGTFQETQYF
NA,NA,13,TRBV19,TRBJ1-1,TGTGCCAGTAGTATAGGACAGACCACTGAAGCTTTCTTT,CASSIGQTTEAFF
NA,NA,14,TRBV24-1,TRBJ1-2,TGTGCCACCAGTGATAGAACAGACCCCTGGGGCTACACCTTC,CATSDRTDPWGYTF
NA,NA,16,TRBV5-1,TRBJ1-1,TGCGCCAGCAGCCCAACAAATGGACACCGTAACACTGAAGCTTTCTTT,CASSPTNGHRNTEAFF
once,NA,13,TRBV19,TRBJ1-1,TGTGCCAGTAGTATGGGTCAGGGGACTGAAGCTTTCTTT,CASSMGQGTEAFF
NA,TRBD2,16,TRBV19,TRBJ2-4,TGTGCCAGCGACCGTGCGGGGGGGCCCGGAGAAAACATTCAGTACTTC,CASDRAGGPGENIQYF
NA,NA,14,TRBV7-9,TRBJ1-1,TGTGCCAGCAGCTTAGGAGCTATTAACACTGAAGCTTTCTTT,CASSLGAINTEAFF